This TCR beta chain is drawn from a study of human T cells and chemical hapten exposure. Study at large: The use of 2% DPC on around 2 cm by around 2 cm of upper inner arm skin constituted sensitization.

Separate cDNA molecules received unique molecular identifiers, which the library attached to them. In the source study's methods: Samples had a median of around 92,000 TCRs, ranging roughly 23,224 to 750,000. TCRdb recomputed calls from the RACE reads with MiXCR, one row per CDR3 protein. V and J calls and clone size were set by TCRdb, not the authors. Here the sample spans around 100,000 distinct CDR3 sequences, more than 9.5% being singletons. This clonotype was seen at least ten times. The length of the CDR3 is 16 residues. Germline V lookup: CDR1 PRHDT, CDR2 FYEKMQ (reference sequence). The V and J ends lost 5 bases and 7 bases respectively, with 20 bases between them. Time point meaning: patch test 1, 2 weeks after DPC sensitization. Treatment in this sample: therapeutic diphenylcyclopropenone sensitization with weekly scalp DPC.

Sequenced here: whole blood, sampled in connection with sensitization to the hapten diphenylcyclopropenone (DPC). The receptor was derived from a middle-aged woman with alopecia areata. Some clones in this sample may be carry-over from other donors' samples. J is TRBJ2-2 and V is TRBV13; D is ambiguous. The CDR3 sequence: CASSAGRMGKGGELFF. The DNA for the CDR3 is TGTGCCAGCAGCGCCGGACGGATGGGAAAGGGCGGGGAGCTGTTTTTT.